This T cell receptor (beta chain) was captured by sequencing in a study of CD8 T cells in ankylosing spondylitis. Study observations and caveats: Significant enrichment of disease-linked clones was reportedly seen in matched ankylosing spondylitis synovial fluid. CD8+ disease-linked clones were present at relatively low frequencies in blood. A TCR beta motif of 8 or 9 highly homologous variants appeared characteristic of ankylosing spondylitis blood.

Preparation of TCR beta libraries was done by quantitative 5'-RACE with molecular barcodes. TCRdb passed the 5' RACE reads through MiXCR, listing each CDR3 protein once. The sample includes around 430,000 distinct CDR3 sequences, roughly 17% of them seen just once. As for this clonotype: What it binds is not known.

The CDR3 totals 13 residues. V was shortened by 5 bases and J by 6 bases, with 17 bases between the two germline ends. Germline V gene data show CDR1 as DFQATT and CDR2 as SNEGSKA (reference sequence). The sample comprised blood, either unsorted or a sorted T cell fraction (not recorded which). The TCR was taken from a male donor with ankylosing spondylitis. The V gene is TRBV20-1, the J gene TRBJ2-7, with D possibly TRBD1 on 6 matching bases. Here the CDR3 reads CSAQDRPAPEQYF. DNA of the CDR3: TGCAGTGCTCAGGACAGACCTGCTCCCGAGCAGTACTTC.